This passage covers 28 T cell receptor beta chains from one sample sequenced in a study of radiotherapy plus CTLA-4 blockade in lung cancer. Clones were sequenced by immunoSEQ multiplex PCR, and TCRdb holds only the in-frame ones, with some missing. This sample has some 120,000 clones; about 80% occur once, and the top ten carry approximately 3.5%. The source was peripheral blood, collected from a patient treated with radiotherapy plus ipilimumab. The receptors stem from a human donor with non-small cell lung cancer that progressed on radiotherapy plus ipilimumab. Some clones in this sample may be carry-over from other donors' samples.

The genes are TRBV5-1 and TRBJ2-6; D is ambiguous. V was clipped by 4 bases and J by 0 bases, with 11 bases between them. Germline assignment: CDR1 SGHRS and CDR2 YFSETQ. The CDR3 loop spans 16 amino acids. Written as DNA, the CDR3 is TGCGCCAGCAGCCCTGGACGGATCTCTGGGGCCAACGTCCTGACTTTC. Protein: CASSPGRISGANVLTF.

V is TRBV7-2 and J is TRBJ1-6; perhaps TRBD1 as D (5 bases). Germline CDR1 reads SGHTA; CDR2 reads FQGNSA. The CDR3 has 17 residues. The V and J ends lost 0 bases and 8 bases respectively, with 17 bases between them. CDR3 amino acids: CASSLAPGGFGDSPLHF. The CDR3 nucleotides are TGTGCCAGCAGCTTAGCGCCGGGGGGGTTCGGCGATTCACCCCTCCACTTT. Variable domain in full (rest from reference TRBV7-2 and TRBJ1-6): GAGVSQSPSNKVTEKGKDVELRCDPISGHTALYWYRQSLGQGLEFLIYFQGNSAPDKSGLPSDRFSAERTGGSVSTLTIQRTQQEDSAVYLCASSLAPGGFGDSPLHFGNGTRLTVT.

The V gene is TRBV6-6, the J gene TRBJ1-5, with D perhaps TRBD1 (6 bases). The CDR3 totals 16 residues. Germline V gene sequence: CDR1 MNHNY, CDR2 SVGAGI (reference sequence). V was pared by 4 bases and J by 0 bases, with 13 bases between. CDR3 in amino acids: CASSFLGQISNQPQHF. CDR3 in DNA: TGTGCCAGCAGTTTCCTGGGACAAATTAGCAATCAGCCCCAGCATTTT.

With respect to this clone: Its ends do not fully match the called genes, so a read error is possible. CDR3 DNA sequence: TGTGCCAGCAGCCAAAACCCGGGCCCGAGCGCTGAGGCTTTCTTT. This translates into CASSQNPGPSAEAFF. The chain recombines TRBV4-2 with TRBJ1-1; unclear D gene. The CDR3 spans 15 residues. The germline V gene has CDR1 LGHNA and CDR2 YNFKEQ.

This chain joins TRBV7-8 and TRBJ2-7; the D call may be TRBD1 or TRBD2 (5 bases each). V was cut by 2 bases and J by 2 bases, with 16 bases left in between. Germline loops: CDR1 SGHVS, CDR2 FQNEAQ. There are 16 residues in the CDR3. The CDR3 spells CASSLWLGDQTYEQYF. DNA of the CDR3: TGTGCCAGCAGCTTATGGCTGGGGGACCAAACCTACGAGCAGTACTTC.

This clone showed up just a few times. The J gene is TRBJ2-5, the V gene TRBV4-2; perhaps TRBD2 as D (7 bases). CDR3 size: 18 residues. Trimming took off 1 base at V and 0 bases at J, with 18 bases between the two ends. Germline-derived CDR1 and CDR2 are LGHNA and YNFKEQ. The CDR3 nucleotides are TGTGCCAGCAGCCAAGGCCCCACCGGGGGGCCGGACCAAGAGACCCAGTACTTC. Encoded protein: CASSQGPTGGPDQETQYF.

The chain has TRBV7-9 and TRBJ1-1, with 8 bases fitting TRBD1. Germline V gene data show CDR1 as SEHNR and CDR2 as FQNEAQ (reference sequence). The CDR3 has 15 amino acids. V trimming: 5 bases; J trimming: 5 bases; junction bases outside the gene matches: 10. In DNA form, the CDR3 reads TGTGCCAGCAGCCCCCCGGGCCAGGGGGCGACTGAAGCTTTCTTT. Its translation: CASSPPGQGATEAFF.

This clone has only one observation. CDR3 sequence (DNA): TGCGCCAGCAGCAGAGCTAGCGGGGGGGTAGGTTTTTGGAATGAGCAGTTCTTC. It specifies CASSRASGGVGFWNEQFF. V and J are TRBV5-1 and TRBJ2-1; TRBD2 aligns across 12 bases. The CDR3 loop spans 18 amino acids. CDR1 and CDR2 (germline): SGHRS, YFSETQ. With 4 bases clipped from V and 7 bases from J, the junction kept 15 bases outside the gene matches.

The chain couples TRBV5-1 to TRBJ2-7; D may be TRBD2 (6 bases). V lost 3 bases and J lost 7, with 17 bases in between. The CDR3 covers 14 residues. Germline loops: CDR1 SGHRS, CDR2 YFSETQ. CDR3 DNA: TGCGCCAGCAGCTCCTCCTCCGGGGGTTGGGAGCAGTACTTC. This gives the protein CASSSSSGGWEQYF. The whole variable domain, filled in from reference TRBV5-1 and TRBJ2-7, reads KAGVTQTPRYLIKTRGQQVTLSCSPISGHRSVSWYQQTPGQGLQFLFEYFSETQRNKGNFPGRFSGRQFSNSRSEMNVSTLELGDSALYLCASSSSSGGWEQYFGPGTRLTVT.

The V call is TRBV7-2, the J call TRBJ2-5; unclear D gene. The V gene's germline CDR1 is SGHTA and CDR2 FQGNSA. This CDR3 contains 14 residues. The V gene lost 6 bases and the J gene lost 9 bases, with 20 bases spanning the gap. The CDR3 is CASRRTLPEHAQYF. In DNA, the CDR3 is TGTGCCAGCAGAAGAACTCTCCCTGAACACGCCCAGTACTTC.

V usage is TRBV10-3 and J usage is TRBJ2-3; 11 bases match TRBD2. V lost 7 bases and J lost 8; bases outside the gene matches: 11. This CDR3 region has 15 residues. CDR1 ENHRY and CDR2 SYGVKD come from the germline V gene. CDR3 residues: CAIMTLAGDPGTQYF. Here the CDR3 DNA reads TGTGCCATCATGACACTAGCGGGGGACCCCGGTACGCAGTATTTT.

This sequence joins TRBV5-1 and TRBJ1-1; no definite D call. The CDR3 runs to 16 residues. Germline V CDR1 and CDR2: SGHRS, YFSETQ. The V end lost 0 bases, the J end lost 2 bases, and 14 bases lay between the germline ends. The CDR3 region is CASSLVQVTGNTEAFF. DNA for the CDR3: TGCGCCAGCAGCTTGGTCCAGGTCACGGGTAACACTGAAGCTTTCTTT. Full variable domain (outside the CDR3, taken from reference TRBV5-1 and TRBJ1-1): KAGVTQTPRYLIKTRGQQVTLSCSPISGHRSVSWYQQTPGQGLQFLFEYFSETQRNKGNFPGRFSGRQFSNSRSEMNVSTLELGDSALYLCASSLVQVTGNTEAFFGQGTRLTVV.

V usage is TRBV25-1 and J usage is TRBJ2-7, with D hard to call. The germline CDR1 and CDR2 sequences are MGHDK and SYGVNS. This CDR3 comprises 15 residues. V was trimmed by 7 bases and J by 2 bases, leaving 18 bases between them. The CDR3 protein is CASTHGRIDPYEQYF. The DNA of the CDR3 is TGTGCCAGCACCCACGGACGGATTGACCCCTACGAGCAGTACTTC.

This clone was recorded once. The rearrangement uses TRBV6-5 and TRBJ1-1; 7 bases are shared with TRBD1. Germline V gene lookup returns CDR1 MNHEY and CDR2 SVGAGI. Trimming at V came to 7 bases and at J to 2 bases, leaving 10 bases not matched to a gene. The CDR3 has 15 residues. CDR3 nucleotide sequence: TGTGCCAGCACCGACAGGGCCAGGGTCAACACTGAAGCTTTCTTT. Translated: CASTDRARVNTEAFF.

This clone was observed a handful of times. This chain uses TRBV7-9 with TRBJ1-5, with D possibly TRBD1 on 5 matching bases. Trimming stripped 1 base from V and 2 bases from J, with 15 bases between. Germline CDR1 and CDR2: SEHNR and FQNEAQ (reference sequence). The CDR3 sequence is 17 residues long. The CDR3 nucleotides read TGTGCCAGCAGCTTAGGTAGGGGCCGAGGTGGCAATCAGCCCCAGCATTTT. Its translation: CASSLGRGRGGNQPQHF. Full variable domain (outside the CDR3, taken from reference TRBV7-9 and TRBJ1-5): DTGVSQNPRHKITKRGQNVTFRCDPISEHNRLYWYRQTLGQGPEFLTYFQNEAQLEKSRLLSDRFSAERPKGSFSTLEIQRTEQGDSAMYLCASSLGRGRGGNQPQHFGDGTRLSIL.

This chain links TRBV4-3 with TRBJ1-1; perhaps TRBD1 as D (5 bases). The CDR3 has 13 amino acids. Germline lookup yields CDR1 LGHNA and CDR2 YSLEER. The ends were cut back, 4 bases at V and 8 bases at J, with 14 bases in the middle. The CDR3 sequence: CASSPPRQREAFF. The CDR3 DNA follows: TGCGCCAGCAGCCCACCGCGACAGCGAGAAGCTTTCTTT.

The chain uses TRBV19 and TRBJ2-7, with 7 bases identical to TRBD1. Germline CDR1 LNHDA, CDR2 SQIVND (reference sequence). The junction had 6 bases not matched to a gene; V was cut back by 1 base and J by 3 bases. CDR3 length equals 15 residues. CDR3 nucleotide sequence: TGTGCCAGTAGTATAGGACAGACAGGGCTCTACGAGCAGTACTTC. Translated: CASSIGQTGLYEQYF.

J is TRBJ2-3 and V is TRBV27, with D unresolved. Looked up from germline, CDR1 is MNHEY and CDR2 is SMNVEV (reference sequence). This CDR3 region has 14 residues. The V end was cut by 1 base, the J end by 0 bases, with 5 bases between. The CDR3 coding sequence is TGTGCCAGCAGTTTATTTCCGAGCACAGATACGCAGTATTTT. Its translation is CASSLFPSTDTQYF.

The chain links TRBV27 to TRBJ1-5; 7 bases agree with TRBD1. The CDR3 runs 15 residues. CDR1 MNHEY and CDR2 SMNVEV come from the germline V gene (reference sequence). J lost 1 base, V lost 2 bases, and 2 bases had no gene match. CDR3 loop: CASSLAGQSNQPQHF. The CDR3 DNA reads TGTGCCAGCAGTTTAGCGGGACAGAGCAATCAGCCCCAGCATTTT.

The chain couples TRBV6-5 to TRBJ2-1; D is undetermined. Germline V CDR1 and CDR2: MNHEY, SVGAGI. The CDR3 length is 13 residues. V was clipped by 6 bases and J by 7 bases, with 13 bases between them. As DNA, the CDR3 is TGTGCCAGCAGCCACGAACGCAGGAATGAGCAGTTCTTC. Amino acids: CASSHERRNEQFF.

The chain recombines TRBV7-2 with TRBJ1-2, with D perhaps matching TRBD1 (6 bases). Germline V gene lookup returns CDR1 SGHTA and CDR2 FQGNSA. CDR3 length: 14 amino acids. Trimming pared 2 bases from V and 6 bases from J, leaving 13 bases between. The CDR3 DNA is TGTGCCAGCAGCTTATACAGGGATTTGGATGGCTACACCTTC. Amino acids: CASSLYRDLDGYTF.

The chain combines TRBV5-1 with TRBJ2-3; D not resolved. The length of the CDR3 is 15 residues. Trimming shortened V by 1 base and J by 2 bases, and 11 bases separated the two germline ends. The germline gives CDR1 SGHRS, CDR2 YFSETQ. CDR3 in DNA: TGCGCCAGCAGCTTGCCGGACGTCTTCACAGATACGCAGTATTTT. This encodes CASSLPDVFTDTQYF.

This chain's CDR3 is CASSIAGGPTDTQYF. The CDR3 DNA reads TGTGCCAGCAGTATAGCGGGGGGGCCGACAGATACGCAGTATTTT. The rearrangement links TRBV7-3 to TRBJ2-3, with TRBD2 matching 11 bases. CDR3 length: 15 residues. The ends lost 6 bases at V and 3 bases at J; junction bases unmatched: 5. CDR1 is SGHTA, CDR2 FQGTGA, per germline.

V is TRBV11-2 and J is TRBJ2-7, with 9 bases aligning to TRBD1. The CDR3 is 16 amino acids. After removal of 4 bases from V and 0 bases from J, the junction contained 7 bases not matched to a gene. CDR1 is SGHAT and CDR2 is FQNNGV in the germline V gene. The CDR3, as DNA: TGTGCCAGCAGCTCTTGGGACAGGGAACTCTCCTACGAGCAGTACTTC. Translating it yields CASSSWDRELSYEQYF.

The chain is built from TRBV5-5 and TRBJ1-1; 8 nucleotides line up with TRBD1. The V and J ends lost 7 bases and 1 base, in that order; junction bases with no gene match: 6. Germline values: CDR1 SGHKS, CDR2 YYEKEE (reference sequence). CDR3 length equals 14 residues. CDR3 sequence reads: CASYPDRANTEAFF. CDR3 DNA sequence: TGTGCCAGCTACCCGGACAGGGCGAACACTGAAGCTTTCTTT. The whole variable domain, filled in from reference TRBV5-5 and TRBJ1-1, reads DAGVTQSPTHLIKTRGQQVTLRCSPISGHKSVSWYQQVLGQGPQFIFQYYEKEERGRGNFPDRFSARQFPNYSSELNVNALLLGDSALYLCASYPDRANTEAFFGQGTRLTVV.

V usage is TRBV15 and J usage is TRBJ1-1, with D uncertain. CDR3 length: 15 residues. Germline assignment: CDR1 LNHNV and CDR2 YYDKDF (reference sequence). V was pared by 1 base and J by 1 base, with 10 bases between. The CDR3 region has the DNA TGTGCCACCAGCAGAGTTATGTTCACGAACACTGAAGCTTTCTTT. It codes for CATSRVMFTNTEAFF.

The genes are TRBV6-6 and TRBJ1-2, with D perhaps TRBD1 (5 bases). From germline, CDR1 is MNHNY and CDR2 SVGAGI (reference sequence). With 8 bases removed from V and 3 bases from J, the gap between germline ends came to 10 bases. This CDR3 spans 12 amino acids. The CDR3 sequence is CASRDSYYGYTF. The CDR3, as DNA: TGTGCCAGCCGCGACAGCTACTATGGCTACACCTTC.

The CDR3 coding sequence is TGTGCCAGCAGTCCATTACTAGGTTCCGAGACCCAGTACTTC. This codes for CASSPLLGSETQYF. The chain carries TRBV27 and TRBJ2-5; D possibly corresponds to TRBD2 (5 bases). Germline CDR1 reads MNHEY; CDR2 reads SMNVEV (reference sequence). CDR3 length: 14 residues. V was cut by 5 bases and J by 5 bases, with 15 bases left in between.